The table lists the clone carrying this T cell receptor beta chain with many counts. The authors built TCR beta libraries using iRepertoire HTBI primers and Arm-PCR of CDR3 regions. Each CDR3 protein is one row after TCRdb ran MiXCR on the multiplex PCR reads. The sample includes around 320,000 distinct CDR3 sequences, 16% of them seen just once. V was clipped by 6 bases and J by 3 bases; unmatched bases: 3. The CDR3 covers 13 residues. In germline, CDR1 is MDHEN, CDR2 SYDVKM. This entry belongs to a study of regulatory T cells in long-lasting Graves disease. The time point here: newly diagnosed GD, antithyroid drugs for less than 3 months. Following extraction of RNA from PBMCs, that RNA was used to make the TCR library. These data also formed part of another study, on T cells in Graves' hyperthyroidism and ophthalmopathy.

The sample consisted of peripheral blood mononuclear cells (PBMCs), taken at new diagnosis, from a patient treated with antithyroid drugs. The V call is TRBV28, the J call TRBJ2-7, with 9 bases fitting TRBD1. This receptor was taken from a middle-aged man with Graves disease. Here the CDR3 reads CASRRQGGYEQYF. CDR3 bases: TGTGCCAGCAGAAGACAGGGGGGCTACGAGCAGTACTTC.